These 27 T cell receptor beta chains were sequenced from one sample in a study of blood T cell repertoires in COVID-19. The repertoire was sequenced with immunoSEQ multiplex PCR; TCRdb's copy has only in-frame clones and lacks some. The sample contains roughly 70,000 clones, 89% of which appear only once. Specimen: peripheral blood. Receptors originate from a man between 60 and 75 years old with acute or convalescent COVID-19.

V gene TRBV5-1 combines with J gene TRBJ1-2; TRBD1 is a possible D gene (6 bases). The CDR3 consists of 15 residues. The germline CDR1 and CDR2 sequences are SGHRS and YFSETQ. V lost 3 bases and J lost 6, with 18 bases in between. In nucleotides, the CDR3 is TGCGCCAGCAGCTGGGGGGGCGCCGTAAGGGATGGCTACACCTTC. Amino acids: CASSWGGAVRDGYTF.

This chain joins TRBV6-5 and TRBJ2-2; 12 bases align to TRBD2. V trimming: 6 bases; J trimming: 7 bases; junction bases outside the gene matches: 3. The CDR3 is 14 amino acids. Germline CDR1 and CDR2: MNHEY and SVGAGI. The CDR3 sequence is CASRTSGGSGELFF. CDR3 nucleotide sequence: TGTGCCAGCAGAACTAGCGGGGGGAGCGGGGAGCTGTTTTTT.

This clone occurred a few times. The chain has TRBV6-1 and TRBJ1-6; tentative D call: TRBD1 (6 bases). Germline V CDR1 and CDR2: MNHNS, SASEGT. CDR3 length: 15 residues. Trimming took off 0 bases at V and 6 bases at J, with 9 bases between the two ends. In nucleotides, the CDR3 is TGTGCCAGCAGTGAAGCGGCAGGGGCTAATTCACCCCTCCACTTT. It is translated as CASSEAAGANSPLHF.

Remarks on this clone: At one of its ends the junction is not consistent with the germline gene, which may arise from a read error. In nucleotides, the CDR3 is TGTGCCAGCAGCCTGGACAGGCTTCTCTTCTTC. It yields the protein CASSLDRLLFF. This chain connects TRBV6-2 or TRBV6-3 to TRBJ2-7, with 7 positions matching TRBD1. This CDR3 contains 11 residues. CDR1 and CDR2 (germline): MNHEY, SVGEGT.

Concerning this clone: Germline and junction disagree at one end, which may indicate a read error. The chain joins TRBV5-6 to TRBJ2-2, with no clear D. Germline V CDR1 and CDR2: SGHDT, YYEEEE. The length of the CDR3 is 15 residues. CDR3 in DNA: TGTGCCGGCAGAACCCCAGGCAGTTGGTCCGGGGAGCTGTTTTTT. It yields the protein CAGRTPGSWSGELFF.

V is TRBV5-1 and J is TRBJ1-1, with D unclear. Germline CDR1 reads SGHRS; CDR2 reads YFSETQ. Trimming removed 6 bases at V and 1 base at J, with 7 bases between. This CDR3 region has 12 residues. The DNA for the CDR3 is TGCGCCAGCACCCCGGGGAACACTGAAGCTTTCTTT. It encodes CASTPGNTEAFF.

This clone was observed a single time. This rearrangement joins TRBV30 to TRBJ2-5; 9 bases match TRBD1. The CDR3 is 13 residues long. The V gene's germline CDR1 is GTSNPN and CDR2 SVGIG (reference sequence). V trimming: 2 bases; J trimming: 5 bases; junction bases outside the gene matches: 3. CDR3 amino acids: CAWSSGTGETQYF. CDR3 bases: TGTGCCTGGAGTTCCGGGACAGGGGAGACCCAGTACTTC.

The chain has TRBV29-1 and TRBJ1-1; 8 bases are a match to TRBD1. The V gene end was trimmed by 3 bases and the J gene end by 7 bases; junction bases not matched to a gene: 4. The CDR3 is 12 residues long. Germline values: CDR1 SQVTM, CDR2 ANQGSEA. CDR3 sequence (DNA): TGCAGCGTTGATCAGGGGGCGGATGAAGCTTTCTTT. It specifies CSVDQGADEAFF.

The rearrangement links TRBV24-1 to TRBJ1-2; D not certain. The length of the CDR3 is 14 residues. V was trimmed by 5 bases and J by 4 bases, leaving 13 bases between them. CDR1 and CDR2 from the germline V gene are KGHDR and SFDVKD. The DNA for the CDR3 is TGTGCCACCAGTGCCGGCGGCAGCGGCTATGGCTACACCTTC. It yields the protein CATSAGGSGYGYTF.

This clone was counted once. The chain combines TRBV19 with TRBJ2-3; perhaps TRBD2 as D (7 bases). CDR3 size: 16 residues. The V end lost 4 bases, the J end lost 0 bases, and 14 bases lay between the germline ends. CDR1 is LNHDA, CDR2 SQIVND, per germline (reference sequence). CDR3 nucleotides: TGTGCCAGTAGTACCCCCGCGGGGGCTAGCACAGATACGCAGTATTTT. Residues: CASSTPAGASTDTQYF.

The rearrangement links TRBV3-1 (or the pseudogene TRBV3-2) to TRBJ1-1; D ambiguous. CDR1 and CDR2 from the germline V gene are LGHDT and YNNKEL (reference sequence). The CDR3 is 11 residues long. V gave up 3 bases and J gave up 5 bases, with 4 bases separating them. The CDR3 reads CASSHLTEAFF. Written as DNA, the CDR3 is TGTGCCAGCAGCCATCTAACTGAAGCTTTCTTT.

The V and J genes are TRBV6-5 and TRBJ1-4, with D possibly TRBD1 on 5 matching bases. V was trimmed by 0 bases and J by 6 bases, leaving 14 bases between them. Germline V gives CDR1 MNHEY, CDR2 SVGAGI. The CDR3 spans 16 residues. As DNA, the CDR3 is TGTGCCAGCAGTTACTCGAAAGGCAGGGTTTATGAAAAACTGTTTTTT. Amino acid sequence: CASSYSKGRVYEKLFF.

J is TRBJ2-1 and V is TRBV6-1, with TRBD1 as a possible D gene (6 bases). The CDR3 contains 14 residues. The germline V and J ends were trimmed by 0 bases and 7 bases, with 10 bases remaining between them. The germline V gene encodes CDR1 MNHNS and CDR2 SASEGT. The CDR3 region has the DNA TGTGCCAGCAGTGAAGCGACAGGCGCGAATGAGCAGTTCTTC. Translated: CASSEATGANEQFF.

This clone has only a few counts. This rearrangement joins TRBV5-1 to TRBJ2-7; possibly TRBD1 for D (6 bases). CDR1 is SGHRS, CDR2 YFSETQ, per germline. The CDR3 covers 13 residues. The V and J ends lost 4 bases and 7 bases respectively, with 15 bases between them. Here the CDR3 reads CASSRADSWEQYF. For the CDR3, the DNA is TGCGCCAGCAGCAGGGCGGACAGCTGGGAGCAGTACTTC.

The chain joins TRBV2 to TRBJ2-7; D may be TRBD1 (6 bases). CDR1 and CDR2 (germline): SNHLY, FYNNEI. The CDR3 is made up of 13 amino acids. Trimming took 10 bases from V and 0 from J, leaving 13 bases between them. CDR3 protein: CATGTLGSYEQYF. DNA of the CDR3: TGTGCCACGGGGACACTGGGCTCCTACGAGCAGTACTTC.

This chain connects TRBV10-3 to TRBJ2-3; 7 nucleotides agree with TRBD2. Unmatched junction bases numbered 3, after V lost 4 bases and J lost 5 bases. Germline V gene sequence: CDR1 ENHRY, CDR2 SYGVKD. The CDR3 totals 13 residues. The CDR3 here is CAISARGEDTQYF. In DNA form, the CDR3 reads TGTGCCATCAGTGCCCGGGGGGAAGATACGCAGTATTTT.

The chain has TRBV6-5 and TRBJ1-3; D remains ambiguous. Germline CDR1 reads MNHEY; CDR2 reads SVGAGI. V gave up 7 bases and J gave up 3 bases, with 13 bases separating them. The CDR3 has 14 residues. CDR3 coding DNA: TGTGCCAGCACGATGGGGAGCATTGGAAACACCATATATTTT. Protein: CASTMGSIGNTIYF.

This chain uses TRBV7-2 with TRBJ2-1; no clear D gene. Germline CDR1 SGHTA, CDR2 FQGNSA. V was cut by 5 bases and J by 2 bases, with 13 bases left in between. The CDR3 runs to 15 residues. The CDR3 DNA is TGTGCCAGCAGCCAGCCCCGCGGAGCCTACAATGAGCAGTTCTTC. This translates into CASSQPRGAYNEQFF.

V and J are TRBV5-4 and TRBJ1-2; 10 bases fit TRBD1. Germline CDR1 is SGHNT and CDR2 is YYREEE (reference sequence). Trimming removed 2 bases from V and 8 bases from J; junction bases left unmatched: 12. This CDR3 comprises 16 residues. The CDR3 protein is CASSLFTGTGEDGYTF. The CDR3, as DNA: TGTGCCAGCAGCTTATTCACCGGGACAGGGGAGGACGGCTACACCTTC.

This clone appeared a single time. The chain carries TRBV7-2 and TRBJ2-7; 7 bases line up with TRBD2. Germline V gives CDR1 SGHTA, CDR2 FQGNSA. The CDR3 consists of 15 residues. V lost 1 base to trimming and J lost 4 bases; unmatched junction nucleotides: 7. The CDR3 DNA follows: TGTGCCAGCAGCTTAGGCGGGGGTTTGGGGTACGAGCAGTACTTC. It yields the protein CASSLGGGLGYEQYF.

The V and J genes are TRBV6-1 and TRBJ1-5, with D possibly being TRBD1 (6 bases). Germline V CDR1 and CDR2: MNHNS, SASEGT. The V end was cut by 2 bases, the J end by 4 bases, with 12 bases between. The CDR3 contains 15 residues. CDR3 coding DNA: TGTGCCAGCAGTGAAAGGACAGCCATAAATCAGCCCCAGCATTTT. This encodes CASSERTAINQPQHF.

CDR3 loop: CASRPQGPANYGYTF. CDR3 DNA sequence: TGTGCCAGCAGGCCCCAGGGGCCAGCTAACTATGGCTACACCTTC. The chain joins TRBV27 to TRBJ1-2; D may be TRBD1 (6 bases). This CDR3 has 15 amino acids. V lost 6 bases and J lost 0, with 14 bases in between. Germline V gene data show CDR1 as MNHEY and CDR2 as SMNVEV (reference sequence).

The chain recombines TRBV7-9 with TRBJ2-7; 7 positions match TRBD1. The junction had 14 bases not matched to a gene; V was cut back by 6 bases and J by 6 bases. CDR3 length: 15 amino acids. Per the germline V gene, CDR1 is SEHNR and CDR2 is FQNEAQ (reference sequence). CDR3 sequence reads: CASSLQGLPSREQYF. For the CDR3, the DNA is TGTGCCAGCAGTCTACAGGGGCTCCCGAGCCGCGAGCAGTACTTC.

J is TRBJ1-4 and V is TRBV5-1; D might be TRBD1 (6 bases). Deletions cut 7 bases from V and 3 bases from J, with 22 bases between. This CDR3 has 17 amino acids. Germline CDR1 and CDR2: SGHRS and YFSETQ. DNA of the CDR3: TGCGCCAGCTCTCTATTTACAGGGACCTCAGCTAATGAAAAACTGTTTTTT. Translated: CASSLFTGTSANEKLFF. Full variable domain (outside the CDR3, taken from reference TRBV5-1 and TRBJ1-4): KAGVTQTPRYLIKTRGQQVTLSCSPISGHRSVSWYQQTPGQGLQFLFEYFSETQRNKGNFPGRFSGRQFSNSRSEMNVSTLELGDSALYLCASSLFTGTSANEKLFFGSGTQLSVL.

As DNA, the CDR3 is TGCGCCAGCAGCCGGGGAGACAGGGGGCGAACTTCCACTGAAGCTTTCTTT. Its protein product is CASSRGDRGRTSTEAFF. The chain is built from TRBV5-1 and TRBJ1-1; TRBD1 aligns across 10 bases. Trimming removed 4 bases from V and 4 bases from J; junction bases left unmatched: 13. The length of the CDR3 is 17 residues. The germline gives CDR1 SGHRS, CDR2 YFSETQ.

The CDR3 DNA sequence: TGTGCCAGCAGCCAAGGATGGACAGGGGCAACACCCCTCCACTTT. Amino acids: CASSQGWTGATPLHF. V usage is TRBV3-1 (or the pseudogene TRBV3-2) and J usage is TRBJ1-6; 9 bases fit TRBD1. Trimming cost V 1 base and J 11 bases; bases outside gene matches: 6. Germline V gives CDR1 LGHDT, CDR2 YNNKEL (reference sequence). This CDR3 is 15 amino acids long.

The chain links TRBV5-4 to TRBJ1-5; D not resolved. V was clipped by 0 bases and J by 10 bases, with 11 bases between them. CDR1 and CDR2 from the germline V gene are SGHNT and YYREEE (reference sequence). There are 13 residues in the CDR3. CDR3 residues: CASSLDPQRPQHF. CDR3 bases: TGTGCCAGCAGCTTGGACCCCCAGCGACCCCAGCATTTT.